Below are 14 T cell receptor beta chains sequenced from a single sample in a study of preoperative IRX-2 immunotherapy in early breast cancer. Treatment defined: preoperative locoregional IRX-2 cytokine immunotherapy. Data came from immunoSEQ multiplex PCR; TCRdb stores just in-frame clones and leaves some out. The sample consists of about 33,000 clones, around nine tenths of them appearing once. The starting material was tumor tissue, obtained after IRX-2 immunotherapy. These receptors were collected from a human donor with breast cancer.

There are a few counts of this clone. The V and J genes are TRBV11-3 and TRBJ2-3, with D tentatively TRBD1 (6 bases). V dropped 5 bases and J dropped 6 bases, with 15 bases sitting between them. Germline V lookup: CDR1 SGHNT, CDR2 YENEEA. The length of the CDR3 is 14 residues. The CDR3 here is CASSTAQGPDTQYF. CDR3 DNA: TGTGCCAGCAGCACGGCACAGGGACCCGATACGCAGTATTTT.

The J gene is TRBJ2-7, the V gene TRBV22-1. TRBV22-1 is designated a pseudogene. The CDR3 is made up of 14 amino acids. CDR3 nucleotide sequence: TGTGCCAGCACCAAGTCGGCTAACCCCTACGAGCAGTACTTC. It is translated as CASTKSANPYEQYF.

The chain combines TRBV29-1 with TRBJ2-1; D not certain. The germline CDR1 and CDR2 sequences are SQVTM and ANQGSEA. Trimming took 5 bases from V and 1 from J, leaving 9 bases between them. The CDR3 totals 13 residues. CDR3 protein: CSVRPGSYNEQFF. CDR3 in DNA: TGCAGCGTTCGCCCAGGTTCCTACAATGAGCAGTTCTTC.

The V gene is TRBV29-1, the J gene TRBJ1-2; D is uncertain. The V gene's germline CDR1 is SQVTM and CDR2 ANQGSEA. The CDR3 contains 16 residues. Trimming took 4 bases from V and 1 from J, leaving 19 bases between them. The CDR3 spells CSVVNLEEKDNYGYTF. The CDR3 nucleotides read TGCAGCGTTGTAAATCTAGAGGAGAAAGATAACTATGGCTACACCTTC.

The V gene is TRBV5-1, the J gene TRBJ2-5, with 10 positions matching TRBD1. This CDR3 region has 16 residues. V was clipped by 3 bases and J by 1 base; unmatched bases: 6. Germline V gene lookup returns CDR1 SGHRS and CDR2 YFSETQ. CDR3 DNA: TGCGCCAGCAGCTGGTCTGGGACAGGGGCCCAAGAGACCCAGTACTTC. Translating gives CASSWSGTGAQETQYF.

Of note for this clone: The germline gene is not matched at one end of the junction; a read error may be the cause. The chain has TRBV14 and TRBJ2-1, with D maybe TRBD2 (5 bases). Looked up from germline, CDR1 is SGHDN and CDR2 is FVKESK. This CDR3 spans 15 amino acids. The CDR3 spells CASSPYLRAYSEQFF. CDR3 in DNA: TGTGCCAGCAGCCCCTACCTGAGGGCTTACAGTGAGCAGTTCTTC.

The chain recombines TRBV11-3 with TRBJ1-1, with a possible D match to TRBD1 (6 bases). CDR1 SGHNT and CDR2 YENEEA come from the germline V gene. Trimming cost V 0 bases and J 3 bases, with 11 bases left between them. The CDR3 runs to 15 residues. The CDR3 nucleotides read TGTGCCAGCAGCTTAGATTCGGGGGCGGACACTGAAGCTTTCTTT. Translated, it gives CASSLDSGADTEAFF.

The chain recombines TRBV12-5 with TRBJ2-3, with 9 bases that match TRBD2. CDR1 is LGHNT and CDR2 is FRNRAP in the germline V gene. CDR3 size: 15 residues. As DNA, the CDR3 is TGTGCCAGCACCCCTACTAGCGGGCGCACAGATACGCAGTATTTT. Amino acids: CASTPTSGRTDTQYF.

Of note for this clone: The DNA contains a base that is ambiguous or unread; its residue becomes X. V usage is TRBV11-3 and J usage is TRBJ1-6, with a possible D match to TRBD1 (5 bases). V gave up 5 bases and J gave up 7 bases, with 30 bases separating them. The CDR3 has 20 residues. Germline lookup yields CDR1 SGHNT and CDR2 YENEEA. In DNA form, the CDR3 reads TGTGCCAGCAGCCAACTCCCACTTTTTCYGGCAGGGCCAGAGAATTCACCCCTCCACTTT. Its translation is CASSQLPLFXAGPENSPLHF.

V and J are TRBV11-3 and TRBJ2-3, with 11 bases that match TRBD2. The CDR3 extends over 16 amino acids. With V trimmed by 5 bases and J by 2 bases, 6 bases remained unmatched. Germline V gives CDR1 SGHNT, CDR2 YENEEA. CDR3 in DNA: TGTGCCAGCAGCCAACCACTAGCGGGGGCCACAGATACGCAGTATTTT. This sequence encodes CASSQPLAGATDTQYF.

The chain carries TRBV6-8 and TRBJ2-5, with 13 bases identical to TRBD2. The CDR3 spans 16 residues. In germline, CDR1 is MNHGY, CDR2 SAAAGT. The trim removed 8 bases at V and 5 bases at J, leaving 11 bases unmatched. The CDR3 region is CASLGLAGVGRETQYF. CDR3 sequence (DNA): TGTGCCAGCCTAGGACTAGCGGGAGTCGGGCGGGAGACCCAGTACTTC.

The V and J genes are TRBV7-4 and TRBJ2-5; 7 nucleotides align to TRBD1. The germline V gene encodes CDR1 SGHVT and CDR2 SQSDAQ. The junction had 5 bases not matched to a gene; V was cut back by 5 bases and J by 5 bases. This CDR3 comprises 13 residues. CDR3 sequence: CASSPGTVETQYF. The DNA for the CDR3 is TGTGCCAGCAGCCCTGGGACAGTTGAGACCCAGTACTTC.

The chain recombines TRBV11-3 with TRBJ1-1, with D uncertain. Deletions cut 5 bases from V and 1 base from J, with 14 bases between. The CDR3 length is 15 residues. Per the germline V gene, CDR1 is SGHNT and CDR2 is YENEEA. CDR3 coding DNA: TGTGCCAGCAGCATGGGAGGGCAGACGAACACTGAAGCTTTCTTT. This sequence encodes CASSMGGQTNTEAFF.

The gene calls are TRBV11-3 and TRBJ2-1; 15 bases are a match to TRBD2. Germline V lookup: CDR1 SGHNT, CDR2 YENEEA. The trim removed 4 bases at V and 10 bases at J, leaving 11 bases unmatched. CDR3 length: 17 amino acids. The CDR3, as DNA: TGTGCCAGCAGCTCCCGTGGACTAGCGGGAGGGCCTGGGGAGCAGTTCTTC. Amino acids: CASSSRGLAGGPGEQFF.